This passage covers 32 T cell receptor beta chains from one sample sequenced in a study of cytomegalovirus exposure and HLA in healthy donors. PCR was performed using 60 Vbeta and 13 Jbeta primers. Produced via immunoSEQ multiplex PCR; TCRdb's table is partial and in-frame only. The data hold around 100,000 clones, with almost 80% observed a single time. Sequenced material: PBMCs. Source of these receptors: a man aged 55-75 years in good health and CMV-seropositive.

In DNA, the CDR3 is TGTGCCAGTTTACAGGTGACTAATGAAAAACTGTTTTTT. Residues: CASLQVTNEKLFF. The V call is TRBV19, the J call TRBJ1-4; tentatively, D is TRBD1 (5 bases). The germline V and J ends were trimmed by 8 bases and 2 bases, with 9 bases remaining between them. CDR1 and CDR2 (germline): LNHDA, SQIVND (reference sequence). The CDR3 length is 13 residues. Full variable domain (outside the CDR3, taken from reference TRBV19 and TRBJ1-4): DGGITQSPKYLFRKEGQNVTLSCEQNLNHDAMYWYRQDPGQGLRLIYYSQIVNDFQKGDIAEGYSVSREKKESFPLTVTSAQKNPTAFYLCASLQVTNEKLFFGSGTQLSVL.

This clone was observed a few times. This chain uses TRBV10-3 with TRBJ1-2; D may be TRBD1 (5 bases). The germline V and J ends were trimmed by 5 bases and 4 bases, with 11 bases remaining between them. The germline V gene encodes CDR1 ENHRY and CDR2 SYGVKD. The CDR3 extends over 13 amino acids. The chain's CDR3 is CAISLDNLYGYTF. The CDR3 nucleotides read TGTGCCATCAGTTTGGACAACCTCTATGGCTACACCTTC.

Note on this clone: The sample carries other DNA sequences with the same CDR3. The V and J genes are TRBV11-3 and TRBJ2-7, with a tentative D call TRBD2 (7 bases). The CDR3 covers 13 residues. V was trimmed by 3 bases and J by 7 bases, leaving 13 bases between them. Germline CDR1 reads SGHNT; CDR2 reads YENEEA. The DNA of the CDR3 is TGTGCCAGCAGCTTGGGGGGGCAGCGGGAGCAGTACTTC. It encodes CASSLGGQREQYF.

The V call is TRBV6-5, the J call TRBJ1-1, with D possibly being TRBD1 (5 bases). Per germline, CDR1 MNHEY and CDR2 SVGAGI. The V and J ends lost 2 bases and 0 bases respectively, with 10 bases between them. CDR3 size: 15 residues. The CDR3 DNA follows: TGTGCCAGCAGTTACACTGGACATATGAACACTGAAGCTTTCTTT. It encodes CASSYTGHMNTEAFF.

The V gene is TRBV4-1, the J gene TRBJ2-7, with 10 bases aligning to TRBD1. V was pared by 5 bases and J by 6 bases, with 7 bases of the junction left unmatched. Germline V CDR1 and CDR2: MGHRA, YSYEKL. The CDR3 runs to 14 residues. The DNA for the CDR3 is TGCGCCAGCAGCTACCGGGACAGGGGTTTCGAGCAGTACTTC. Residues: CASSYRDRGFEQYF.

The chain employs TRBV7-8 and TRBJ2-5; the match to TRBD1 covers 8 bases. The end of the DNA is better explained by TRBJ2-7, so the J call may be wrong. The CDR3 is 15 residues long. Germline assignment: CDR1 SGHVS and CDR2 FQNEAQ. This CDR3 is CASSLDRGLGDEQYF. The CDR3 region has the DNA TGTGCCAGCAGCTTAGACAGGGGGTTGGGGGACGAGCAGTACTTC.

The J gene is TRBJ2-5, the V gene TRBV11-3, with TRBD1 matching 8 bases. The CDR3 extends over 14 amino acids. The V and J ends lost 4 bases and 5 bases, in that order; junction bases with no gene match: 6. The germline V gene encodes CDR1 SGHNT and CDR2 YENEEA. CDR3 in amino acids: CASSSSDREETQYF. The CDR3 bases are TGTGCCAGCAGCTCTTCGGACAGGGAGGAGACCCAGTACTTC.

The chain combines TRBV19 with TRBJ1-2, with a tentative D call TRBD1 (5 bases). V was clipped by 1 base and J by 6 bases, with 9 bases between them. The germline gives CDR1 LNHDA, CDR2 SQIVND (reference sequence). This CDR3 contains 13 residues. The CDR3 DNA follows: TGTGCCAGTAGTATAGGACAGAGCAATGGCTACACCTTC. Amino acids: CASSIGQSNGYTF.

In this sample, this clone turned up once. V usage is TRBV7-2 and J usage is TRBJ2-1, with a possible D match to TRBD2 (6 bases). Trimming removed 1 base at V and 0 bases at J, with 16 bases between. CDR1 is SGHTA, CDR2 FQGNSA, per germline. The CDR3 spans 18 residues. CDR3 DNA: TGTGCCAGCAGCTTAGGACTAGGTGGGACCAGCTCCTACAATGAGCAGTTCTTC. Amino acid sequence: CASSLGLGGTSSYNEQFF.

This chain joins TRBV29-1 and TRBJ1-2, with D maybe TRBD1 (5 bases). Germline-derived CDR1 and CDR2 are SQVTM and ANQGSEA. The V gene lost 4 bases and the J gene lost 6 bases, with 12 bases spanning the gap. The CDR3 loop spans 12 amino acids. Written as DNA, the CDR3 is TGCAGCGTTGGCGGGGGGACGAATGGCTACACCTTC. Translation gives CSVGGGTNGYTF.

The chain uses TRBV25-1 and TRBJ2-1; the match to TRBD2 covers 9 bases. Germline CDR1 and CDR2: MGHDK and SYGVNS. The CDR3 loop spans 14 amino acids. V dropped 4 bases and J dropped 4; count of bases not matched to a gene: 2. The DNA for the CDR3 is TGTGCCAGCAGTGCTAGCGGGACTTACAATGAGCAGTTCTTC. This encodes CASSASGTYNEQFF.

The rearrangement links TRBV19 to TRBJ2-5; 9 bases are shared with TRBD1. The DNA end is a closer match to TRBJ2-7, so the J assignment may be wrong. The length of the CDR3 is 14 residues. Germline CDR1 is LNHDA and CDR2 is SQIVND (reference sequence). CDR3 loop: CASSPGTGPYEQYF. The CDR3 DNA reads as TGTGCCAGTAGTCCCGGGACAGGGCCCTACGAGCAGTACTTC.

The V gene is TRBV6-6, the J gene TRBJ2-5; TRBD1 matches at 9 bases. CDR3 size: 16 residues. Losses at the gene ends were 6 bases for V and 1 base for J; bases not matched to a gene: 9. Germline loops: CDR1 MNHNY, CDR2 SVGAGI (reference sequence). The CDR3 loop is CASSISQGARQETQYF. The CDR3 nucleotides read TGTGCCAGCAGCATATCACAGGGGGCGCGCCAAGAGACCCAGTACTTC.

The chain uses TRBV27 and TRBJ1-1; 8 bases match TRBD1. Germline CDR1 and CDR2: MNHEY and SMNVEV (reference sequence). Trimming removed 6 bases from V and 1 base from J; junction bases left unmatched: 1. The CDR3 has 13 amino acids. The CDR3 loop is CASRDRANTEAFF. The DNA of the CDR3 is TGTGCCAGCAGGGACAGGGCGAACACTGAAGCTTTCTTT.

This chain links TRBV29-1 with TRBJ2-1; weak D call: TRBD2 (6 bases). Germline values: CDR1 SQVTM, CDR2 ANQGSEA. V was pared by 4 bases and J by 9 bases, with 16 bases between. This CDR3 comprises 13 residues. The CDR3 protein is CSVGIGGVGEQFF. In DNA, the CDR3 is TGCAGCGTTGGAATAGGAGGGGTTGGTGAGCAGTTCTTC.

The sample holds a few counts of this clone. This sequence joins TRBV6-1 and TRBJ1-3; D possibly corresponds to TRBD1 (5 bases). V was trimmed by 6 bases and J by 0 bases, leaving 9 bases between them. Germline V gene sequence: CDR1 MNHNS, CDR2 SASEGT. CDR3 length: 14 amino acids. CDR3 residues: CASRDKLSGNTIYF. In DNA form, the CDR3 reads TGTGCCAGCAGGGACAAGCTCTCTGGAAACACCATATATTTT.

The sample holds a few counts of this clone. This chain links TRBV5-5 with TRBJ1-6; weak D call: TRBD1 (6 bases). V shed 4 bases and J shed 2 bases, with 10 bases lying between them. This CDR3 comprises 15 residues. From germline, CDR1 is SGHKS and CDR2 YYEKEE (reference sequence). The CDR3 region is CASSQGPTYNSPLHF. Written as DNA, the CDR3 is TGTGCCAGCAGCCAGGGGCCGACCTATAATTCACCCCTCCACTTT.

The chain joins TRBV7-6 to TRBJ2-2; TRBD1 is a possible D gene (5 bases). Trimming pared 2 bases from V and 6 bases from J, leaving 16 bases between. CDR3 length: 16 residues. CDR1 is SGHVS, CDR2 FNYEAQ, per germline. CDR3 DNA: TGTGCCAGCAGCTTAAGAAGGCAGGGTAGGGCCGGGGAGCTGTTTTTT. Translated: CASSLRRQGRAGELFF.

This clone was counted a few times. This chain links TRBV19 with TRBJ1-6; 9 nucleotides line up with TRBD1. V lost 1 base to trimming and J lost 6 bases; unmatched junction nucleotides: 4. Germline V CDR1 and CDR2: LNHDA, SQIVND (reference sequence). This CDR3 has 16 amino acids. The CDR3 coding sequence is TGTGCCAGTAGTATAGCCCGGGACAGGGTTAATTCACCCCTCCACTTT. It encodes CASSIARDRVNSPLHF.

The rearrangement uses TRBV5-1 and TRBJ2-7; the match to TRBD1 covers 9 bases. V lost 0 bases, J lost 5 bases, and 6 bases stayed unmatched. The germline gives CDR1 SGHRS, CDR2 YFSETQ. The CDR3 runs to 15 residues. CDR3 coding DNA: TGCGCCAGCAGCTTGGGCACAGGGGGCGGGAACGAGCAGTACTTC. It is translated as CASSLGTGGGNEQYF.

This chain uses TRBV7-2 with TRBJ2-5; 8 bases match TRBD2. CDR1 and CDR2 from the germline V gene are SGHTA and FQGNSA. The CDR3 has 16 amino acids. The V gene end was trimmed by 5 bases and the J gene end by 2 bases; junction bases not matched to a gene: 10. CDR3 sequence (DNA): TGTGCCAGCAGCCCCCGGGGGAGCGGGGGACAAGAGACCCAGTACTTC. Residues: CASSPRGSGGQETQYF.

CDR3 nucleotide sequence: TGTGCCAGCAGCTTACTAGCGGGGGTGCAATACGAGCAGTACTTC. It codes for CASSLLAGVQYEQYF. The chain links TRBV7-6 to TRBJ2-7; 10 nucleotides align to TRBD2. The J segment lost 4 bases and the V segment lost 2 bases, leaving 5 bases of the junction unmatched. Germline CDR1 is SGHVS and CDR2 is FNYEAQ. The CDR3 runs to 15 residues. Filled out from reference TRBV7-6 and TRBJ2-7, the complete variable domain reads GAGVSQSPRYKVTKRGQDVALRCDPISGHVSLYWYRQALGQGPEFLTYFNYEAQQDKSGLPNDRFSAERPEGSISTLTIQRTEQRDSAMYRCASSLLAGVQYEQYFGPGTRLTVT.

The rearrangement links TRBV5-1 to TRBJ2-1; D is unclear. The V and J ends lost 0 bases and 10 bases respectively, with 14 bases between them. This CDR3 has 14 amino acids. CDR1 is SGHRS and CDR2 is YFSETQ in the germline V gene. For the CDR3, the DNA is TGCGCCAGCAGCTTGGGTCGGGTGGCCGGGGAGCAGTTCTTC. Encoded protein: CASSLGRVAGEQFF.

The CDR3 nucleotides are TGCGCCAGCAGCAATGGACAGGGAGATCAGCCCCAGCATTTT. This sequence encodes CASSNGQGDQPQHF. The rearrangement links TRBV5-1 to TRBJ1-5; 8 bases align to TRBD1. With 4 bases clipped from V and 5 bases from J, the junction kept 5 bases outside the gene matches. The CDR3 has 14 amino acids. In germline, CDR1 is SGHRS, CDR2 YFSETQ. Together with reference TRBV5-1 and TRBJ1-5, the CDR3 gives the full variable domain: KAGVTQTPRYLIKTRGQQVTLSCSPISGHRSVSWYQQTPGQGLQFLFEYFSETQRNKGNFPGRFSGRQFSNSRSEMNVSTLELGDSALYLCASSNGQGDQPQHFGDGTRLSIL.

The CDR3 DNA follows: TGCGCCAGCAGCCAGGGACAGCCAGGACCGTATGGCTACACCTTC. Translating gives CASSQGQPGPYGYTF. V gene TRBV5-1 combines with J gene TRBJ1-2; 7 positions match TRBD1. Germline CDR1 is SGHRS and CDR2 is YFSETQ. CDR3 length equals 15 residues. Unmatched junction bases numbered 11, after V lost 4 bases and J lost 5 bases.

The chain joins TRBV6-6 to TRBJ2-5; 13 bases map to TRBD2. The CDR3 contains 15 residues. Germline V gene sequence: CDR1 MNHNY, CDR2 SVGAGI (reference sequence). The junction had 6 bases not matched to a gene; V was cut back by 6 bases and J by 5 bases. The CDR3 is CASSTTSGGKETQYF. The CDR3 DNA is TGTGCCAGCAGCACGACTAGCGGGGGGAAGGAGACCCAGTACTTC.

This chain joins TRBV2 and TRBJ1-2, with 8 positions matching TRBD1. Per the germline V gene, CDR1 is SNHLY and CDR2 is FYNNEI. V was clipped by 2 bases and J by 7 bases; unmatched bases: 0. This CDR3 has 12 amino acids. The CDR3 protein is CASSEQGAGYTF. The CDR3 DNA sequence: TGTGCCAGCAGTGAACAGGGGGCTGGCTACACCTTC.

V gene TRBV18 combines with J gene TRBJ2-1; 8 bases fit TRBD2. This CDR3 has 14 residues. J was trimmed by 9 bases and V by 6 bases; bases with no gene match: 10. The germline V gene encodes CDR1 KGHSH and CDR2 LQKENI. The CDR3 DNA reads TGTGCCAGCTCGTACACCGGGGGGGGCAGTGAGCAGTTCTTC. It specifies CASSYTGGGSEQFF.

This chain joins TRBV7-2 and TRBJ2-5, with D unclear. CDR1 and CDR2 (germline): SGHTA, FQGNSA. CDR3 size: 16 residues. Trimming took 1 base from V and 2 from J, leaving 14 bases between them. The CDR3 nucleotides are TGTGCCAGCAGCTTAGTGGCTAGTCGTACTCAAGAGACCCAGTACTTC. As protein: CASSLVASRTQETQYF.

This sequence joins TRBV27 and TRBJ1-2, with 10 bases matching TRBD1. This CDR3 region has 15 residues. V was pared by 4 bases and J by 7 bases, with 9 bases of the junction left unmatched. The germline CDR1 and CDR2 sequences are MNHEY and SMNVEV (reference sequence). The DNA for the CDR3 is TGTGCCAGCAGTTCGGGACAGGGGCTTTTTGGTGGCTACACCTTC. Its protein product is CASSSGQGLFGGYTF.

This chain joins TRBV19 and TRBJ1-6, with 7 nucleotides matching TRBD1. After removal of 9 bases from V and 7 bases from J, the junction contained 6 bases not matched to a gene. There are 13 residues in the CDR3. Germline V lookup: CDR1 LNHDA, CDR2 SQIVND (reference sequence). The CDR3 DNA reads as TGTGCCAGCCGGGGACAGTTAAATTCACCCCTCCACTTT. Translation gives CASRGQLNSPLHF.

This chain uses TRBV5-5 with TRBJ1-2; D perhaps matches TRBD1 (6 bases). This CDR3 contains 14 residues. The V gene's germline CDR1 is SGHKS and CDR2 YYEKEE (reference sequence). V was trimmed by 0 bases and J by 4 bases, leaving 10 bases between them. The CDR3 here is CASSLGTASYGYTF. CDR3 nucleotides: TGTGCCAGCAGCTTGGGGACAGCCTCCTATGGCTACACCTTC.